This T cell receptor (beta chain) appears in the sequencing data of a study of chemoradiotherapy in HPV16-positive cancers. With 1 base clipped from V and 5 bases from J, the junction kept 8 bases outside the gene matches. Germline CDR1 SGHDT, CDR2 YYEEEE. The CDR3 contains 16 residues. This table comes from immunoSEQ multiplex PCR, and its TCRdb copy is limited to in-frame clones, with some not included. The sample yields approximately 38,000 clones, about four fifths seen once. The count of this clone is one. The source material was blood, sampled from a patient who underwent chemoradiotherapy. The rearrangement links TRBV5-6 to TRBJ1-2; 10 bases line up with TRBD1. This clonotype originated in a human donor with HPV-associated anogenital cancer. Here the CDR3 reads CASSLTDRGQWYGYTF. DNA of the CDR3: TGTGCCAGCAGCTTGACCGACAGGGGGCAATGGTATGGCTACACCTTC.